This T cell receptor (beta chain) appears in the sequencing data of a study of T-cell memory formation after mild COVID-19. Findings and caveats of the study: Cross-reactive memory appears to have joined, as suggested by some responding clones showing up in pre-infection memory.

The CDR3 totals 16 residues. After removal of 2 bases from V and 4 bases from J, the junction contained 11 bases not matched to a gene. In germline, CDR1 is SGHNT, CDR2 YYREEE (reference sequence). In the case of this clonotype: The antigen is unknown.

The authors produced TCR alpha and TCR beta cDNA libraries with sample barcodes and UMIs by 5'RACE using constant-segment primers. TCRdb called the 5' RACE reads again in MiXCR, with one record for every CDR3 protein. The table lists hundreds of thousands of distinct CDR3 sequences, about 20% of them singletons. J is TRBJ1-1 and V is TRBV5-4, with TRBD1 identical over 7 bases. This TCR came from an adult woman who had mild COVID-19 (a few samples of this study predate the infection). Cell type and time point are not known. The specimen sequenced was PBMCs or a T cell subset sorted from them (not recorded which). Here the CDR3 reads CASSLPQGKGGTEAFF. As DNA, the CDR3 is TGTGCCAGCAGCTTACCACAGGGGAAGGGTGGCACTGAAGCTTTCTTT.